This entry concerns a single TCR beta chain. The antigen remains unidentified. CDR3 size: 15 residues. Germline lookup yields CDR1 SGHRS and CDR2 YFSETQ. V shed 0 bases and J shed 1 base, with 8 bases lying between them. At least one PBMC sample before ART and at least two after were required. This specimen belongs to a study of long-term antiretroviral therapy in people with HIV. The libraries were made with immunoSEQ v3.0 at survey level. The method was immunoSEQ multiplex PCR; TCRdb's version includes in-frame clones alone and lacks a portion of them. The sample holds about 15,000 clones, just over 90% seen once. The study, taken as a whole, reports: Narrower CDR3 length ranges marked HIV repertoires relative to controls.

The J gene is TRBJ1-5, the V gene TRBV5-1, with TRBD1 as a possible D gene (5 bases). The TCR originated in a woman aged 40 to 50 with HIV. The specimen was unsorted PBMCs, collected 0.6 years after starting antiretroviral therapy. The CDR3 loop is CASSLDEGSNQPQHF. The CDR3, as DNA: TGCGCCAGCAGCTTGGATGAGGGGAGCAATCAGCCCCAGCATTTT.